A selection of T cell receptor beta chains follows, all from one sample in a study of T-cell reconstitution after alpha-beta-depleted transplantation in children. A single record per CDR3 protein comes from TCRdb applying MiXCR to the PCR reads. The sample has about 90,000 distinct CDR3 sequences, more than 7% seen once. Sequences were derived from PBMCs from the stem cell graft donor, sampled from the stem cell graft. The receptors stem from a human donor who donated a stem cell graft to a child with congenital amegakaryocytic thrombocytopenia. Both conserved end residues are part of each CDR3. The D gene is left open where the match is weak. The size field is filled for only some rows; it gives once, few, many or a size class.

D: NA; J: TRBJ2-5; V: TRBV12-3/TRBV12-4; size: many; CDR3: CATALGADGSETQYF; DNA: TGTGCCACCGCGTTGGGAGCCGACGGAAGTGAGACCCAGTACTTC
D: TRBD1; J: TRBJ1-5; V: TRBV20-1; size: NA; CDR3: CSARTGTGGVEQPQHF; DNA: TGCAGTGCTAGAACCGGGACAGGGGGCGTAGAGCAGCCCCAGCATTTT
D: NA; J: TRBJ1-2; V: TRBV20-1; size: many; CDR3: CSARGGGGGYGYTF; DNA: TGCAGTGCTCGTGGGGGGGGCGGTGGCTATGGCTACACCTTC
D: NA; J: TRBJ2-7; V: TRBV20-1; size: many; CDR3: CSATPGRNYEQYF; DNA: TGCAGTGCTACACCGGGACGCAACTACGAGCAGTACTTC
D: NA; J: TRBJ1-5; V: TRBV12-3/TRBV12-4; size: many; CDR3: CASRRTENQPQHF; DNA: TGTGCCAGCAGGCGGACAGAGAATCAGCCCCAGCATTTT
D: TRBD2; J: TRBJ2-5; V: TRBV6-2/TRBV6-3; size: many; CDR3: CASSSRSRLAGTLAETQYF; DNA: TGTGCCAGCAGTTCCCGGTCGCGTCTAGCGGGTACCCTTGCGGAGACCCAGTACTTC
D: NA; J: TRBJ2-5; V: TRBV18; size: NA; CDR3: CASSPPEARKETQYF; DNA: TGTGCCAGCTCACCACCGGAGGCCAGAAAAGAGACCCAGTACTTC
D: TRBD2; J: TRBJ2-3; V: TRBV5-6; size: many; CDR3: CASSLLAGVADTQYF; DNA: TGTGCCAGCAGCTTACTAGCGGGAGTGGCAGATACGCAGTATTTT
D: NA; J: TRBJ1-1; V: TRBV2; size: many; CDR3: CASSEIWVRTGTEAFF; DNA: TGTGCCAGCAGTGAAATTTGGGTCAGGACGGGGACTGAAGCTTTCTTT
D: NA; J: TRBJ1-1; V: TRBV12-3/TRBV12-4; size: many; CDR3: CASSFGDTEAFF; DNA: TGTGCCAGCAGTTTCGGGGACACTGAAGCTTTCTTT
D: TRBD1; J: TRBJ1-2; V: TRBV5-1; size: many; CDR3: CASSLGQGAYSNYGYTF; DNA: TGCGCCAGCAGCTTGGGGCAGGGGGCCTACTCTAACTATGGCTACACCTTC
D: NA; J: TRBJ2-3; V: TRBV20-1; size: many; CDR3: CSATPKGEWRDTQYF; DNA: TGCAGTGCTACCCCTAAGGGGGAGTGGAGAGATACGCAGTATTTT
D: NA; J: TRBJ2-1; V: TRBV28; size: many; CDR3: CASTTLWGSYNEQFF; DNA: TGTGCCAGCACCACGTTGTGGGGGTCATACAATGAGCAGTTCTTC
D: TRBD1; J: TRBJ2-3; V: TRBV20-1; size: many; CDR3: CSATWTGPITDTQYF; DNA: TGCAGTGCTACCTGGACAGGACCCATCACAGATACGCAGTATTTT
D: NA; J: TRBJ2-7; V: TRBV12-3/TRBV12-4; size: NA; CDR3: CASSLGGDVTYEQYF; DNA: TGTGCCAGCAGTTTAGGAGGGGACGTCACCTACGAGCAGTACTTC
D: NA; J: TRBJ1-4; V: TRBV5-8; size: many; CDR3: CASSPLVGRRGKLFF; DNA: TGTGCCAGCAGCCCATTGGTGGGGCGGCGTGGGAAACTGTTTTTT
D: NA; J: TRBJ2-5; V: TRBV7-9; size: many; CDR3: CASSPTGSDQETQYF; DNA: TGTGCCAGCAGCCCTACTGGGAGTGACCAGGAGACCCAGTACTTC
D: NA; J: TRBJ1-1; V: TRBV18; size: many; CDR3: CASQTGLTEAFF; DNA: TGTGCCAGCCAAACGGGGCTCACTGAAGCTTTCTTT
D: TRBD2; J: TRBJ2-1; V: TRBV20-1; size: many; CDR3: CSARENAGTSGSNHEQFF; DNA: TGCAGTGCTAGAGAAAATGCCGGGACTAGCGGGAGTAACCATGAGCAGTTCTTC
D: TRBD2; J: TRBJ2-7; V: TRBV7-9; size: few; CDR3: CASSLGLAGATYEQYF; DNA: TGTGCCAGCAGCTTAGGACTAGCGGGAGCCACCTACGAGCAGTACTTC
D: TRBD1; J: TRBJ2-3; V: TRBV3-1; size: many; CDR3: CASSQAIGTGTDTQYF; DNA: TGTGCCAGCAGCCAAGCAATTGGGACAGGCACAGATACGCAGTATTTT
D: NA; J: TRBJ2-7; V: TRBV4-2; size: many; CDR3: CASSQELGGESYEQYF; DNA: TGTGCCAGCAGCCAAGAGTTGGGGGGCGAATCCTACGAGCAGTACTTC
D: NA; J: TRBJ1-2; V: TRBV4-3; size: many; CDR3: CASSHVNYGYTF; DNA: TGCGCCAGCAGCCATGTCAACTATGGCTACACCTTC
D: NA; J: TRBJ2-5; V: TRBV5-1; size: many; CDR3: CASSSGAAGKETQYF; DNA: TGCGCCAGCAGCTCAGGGGCTGCGGGGAAAGAGACCCAGTACTTC
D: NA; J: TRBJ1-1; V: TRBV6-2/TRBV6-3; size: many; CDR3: CASSQKNYVAVNTEAFF; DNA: TGTGCCAGCAGTCAAAAAAATTACGTGGCAGTGAACACTGAAGCTTTCTTT
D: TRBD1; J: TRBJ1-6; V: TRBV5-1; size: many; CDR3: CASSPGGTDNSPLHF; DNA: TGCGCCAGCAGCCCTGGCGGGACAGATAATTCACCCCTCCACTTT
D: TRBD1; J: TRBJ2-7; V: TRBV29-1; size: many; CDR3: CSVVQGAGEQYF; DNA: TGCAGCGTTGTACAGGGGGCGGGGGAGCAGTACTTC
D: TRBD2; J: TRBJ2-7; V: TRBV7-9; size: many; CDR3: CASSSGTNTYEQYF; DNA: TGTGCCAGCAGCTCCGGGACTAATACCTACGAGCAGTACTTC
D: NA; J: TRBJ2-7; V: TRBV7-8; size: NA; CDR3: CASSLGTAASSYEQYF; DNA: TGTGCCAGCAGCTTAGGGACGGCGGCTAGCTCCTACGAGCAGTACTTC
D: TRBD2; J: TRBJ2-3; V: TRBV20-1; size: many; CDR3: CSAPITGLAGDTQYF; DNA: TGCAGTGCCCCAATTACCGGACTAGCGGGGGATACGCAGTATTTT
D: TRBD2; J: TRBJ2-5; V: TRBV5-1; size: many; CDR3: CASSLLGGTQETQYF; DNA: TGCGCCAGCAGCCTCTTGGGAGGGACCCAAGAGACCCAGTACTTC
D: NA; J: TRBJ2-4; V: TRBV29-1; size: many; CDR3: CSVGDVNIQYF; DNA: TGCAGCGTGGGGGACGTAAACATTCAGTACTTC
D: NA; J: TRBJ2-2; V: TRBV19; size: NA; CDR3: CASSIPGLGTGELFF; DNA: TGTGCCAGTAGTATCCCGGGACTGGGTACCGGGGAGCTGTTTTTT
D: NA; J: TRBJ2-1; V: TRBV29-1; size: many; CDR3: CSVERGPDEQFF; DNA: TGCAGCGTTGAGCGGGGTCCGGATGAGCAGTTCTTC
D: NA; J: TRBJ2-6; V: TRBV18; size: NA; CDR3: CASSPEAIGANVLTF; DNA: TGTGCCAGCTCACCTGAGGCGATTGGGGCCAACGTCCTGACTTTC
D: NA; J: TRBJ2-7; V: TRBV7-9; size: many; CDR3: CASSPLSSYEQYF; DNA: TGTGCCAGCTCCCCTCTGAGCTCCTACGAGCAGTACTTC
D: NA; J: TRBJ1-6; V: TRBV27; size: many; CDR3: CASSLSVYNSPLHF; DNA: TGTGCCAGCAGTTTAAGCGTGTATAATTCACCCCTCCACTTT